The clone carrying this T cell receptor beta chain occurred a few times. Its antigen remains unidentified. The data stem from a study of radiotherapy plus CTLA-4 blockade in lung cancer. Whole-study findings and limits: Clones derived from tumor TCRs expanded in blood after radiotherapy plus ipilimumab.

Profiled with immunoSEQ multiplex PCR; TCRdb holds only in-frame clones, not every one. The sample has roughly 55,000 clones; around three quarters are singletons. J was trimmed by 1 base and V by 1 base; bases with no gene match: 3. Germline CDR1 SGHTA, CDR2 FQGNSA. This CDR3 region has 15 residues. The sequence was collected from a human donor with non-small cell lung cancer whose response to radiotherapy plus ipilimumab could not be evaluated. This material consisted of peripheral blood, taken from a patient treated with radiotherapy plus ipilimumab. The chain uses TRBV7-2 and TRBJ1-2, with TRBD1 matching over 7 bases. The CDR3 reads CASSLGQGDNYGYTF. The CDR3 DNA reads TGTGCCAGCAGCTTAGGACAGGGAGATAACTATGGCTACACCTTC.